A selection of T cell receptor beta chains follows, all from one sample in a study of shared clonotypes between healthy human individuals. Here immunoSEQ multiplex PCR was the method, and the copy in TCRdb shows in-frame clones only, minus some. Among about 470,000 clones, more than 75% were seen once, and the ten largest hold approximately 13%. The specimen sequenced was PBMCs. The receptor source for this set is a woman aged 40 to 49 in good health. Some clones in this sample may be carry-over from other donors' samples. Both conserved end residues are part of each CDR3. The D gene is left open where the match is weak. Clone size is stated in some rows and not others, as once, few, many or a class when expanded.

j_gene: TRBJ1-4
d_gene: TRBD1
abundance: few
v_gene: TRBV5-5
CDR3aa: CASSLEPGQGNEKLFF
CDR3nt: TGTGCCAGCAGCTTGGAACCGGGACAGGGGAATGAAAAACTGTTTTTT

j_gene: TRBJ1-2
d_gene: NA
abundance: NA
v_gene: TRBV9
CDR3aa: CASSVVGDYGYTF
CDR3nt: TGTGCCAGCAGCGTAGTAGGGGACTATGGCTACACCTTC

j_gene: TRBJ2-7
d_gene: NA
abundance: NA
v_gene: TRBV7-9
CDR3aa: CASSLLKGASYEQYF
CDR3nt: TGTGCCAGCAGCTTACTGAAAGGCGCCTCCTACGAGCAGTACTTC

j_gene: TRBJ2-5
d_gene: NA
abundance: NA
v_gene: TRBV5-6
CDR3aa: CASSLGHPQLETQYF
CDR3nt: TGTGCCAGCAGCTTGGGACACCCCCAACTTGAGACCCAGTACTTC

j_gene: TRBJ2-5
d_gene: NA
abundance: many
v_gene: TRBV7-3
CDR3aa: CASSAQGGEETQYF
CDR3nt: TGTGCCAGCAGCGCCCAGGGGGGAGAAGAGACCCAGTACTTC

j_gene: TRBJ2-7
d_gene: NA
abundance: NA
v_gene: TRBV5-1
CDR3aa: CASSWEGDTYEQYF
CDR3nt: TGCGCCAGCAGCTGGGAGGGGGACACCTACGAGCAGTACTTC

j_gene: TRBJ1-1
d_gene: NA
abundance: few
v_gene: TRBV7-9
CDR3aa: CASSPQGNTEAFF
CDR3nt: TGTGCCAGCAGCCCACAAGGGAACACTGAAGCTTTCTTT

j_gene: TRBJ2-1
d_gene: NA
abundance: NA
v_gene: TRBV6-1
CDR3aa: CASSARGWDEQFF
CDR3nt: TGTGCCAGCAGCGCAAGGGGATGGGATGAGCAGTTCTTC

j_gene: TRBJ2-7
d_gene: NA
abundance: NA
v_gene: TRBV18
CDR3aa: CASSPGTGPYEQYF
CDR3nt: TGTGCCAGCTCACCAGGTACAGGACCCTACGAGCAGTACTTC

j_gene: TRBJ1-5
d_gene: NA
abundance: NA
v_gene: TRBV2
CDR3aa: CASSEGENQPQHF
CDR3nt: TGTGCCAGCAGTGAAGGGGAGAATCAGCCCCAGCATTTT

j_gene: TRBJ1-5
d_gene: TRBD1
abundance: NA
v_gene: TRBV19
CDR3aa: CASSTDRVQPQHF
CDR3nt: TGTGCCAGTAGTACGGACAGGGTTCAGCCCCAGCATTTT

j_gene: TRBJ1-1
d_gene: TRBD1
abundance: NA
v_gene: TRBV18
CDR3aa: CASSPSTGVVEAFF
CDR3nt: TGTGCCAGCTCACCGTCGACAGGGGTGGTTGAAGCTTTCTTT

j_gene: TRBJ2-1
d_gene: TRBD1
abundance: NA
v_gene: TRBV28
CDR3aa: CASQDRERYNEQFF
CDR3nt: TGTGCCAGCCAGGACAGGGAGAGGTACAATGAGCAGTTCTTC

j_gene: TRBJ1-1
d_gene: TRBD1
abundance: NA
v_gene: TRBV6-5
CDR3aa: CASSWAGGLTEAFF
CDR3nt: TGTGCCAGCAGTTGGGCAGGGGGCCTCACTGAAGCTTTCTTT

j_gene: TRBJ2-7
d_gene: NA
abundance: NA
v_gene: TRBV9
CDR3aa: CASSVGTGSHEQYF
CDR3nt: TGTGCCAGCAGCGTTGGAACAGGGAGCCACGAGCAGTACTTC

j_gene: TRBJ2-1
d_gene: TRBD2
abundance: NA
v_gene: TRBV5-1
CDR3aa: CASSLVGGTSGRYNEQFF
CDR3nt: TGCGCCAGCAGCTTGGTGGGAGGGACTAGCGGGAGATACAATGAGCAGTTCTTC

j_gene: TRBJ2-1
d_gene: TRBD2
abundance: NA
v_gene: TRBV5-1
CDR3aa: CASAYVLAASNEQFF
CDR3nt: TGCGCCAGCGCCTACGTACTAGCGGCCTCCAATGAGCAGTTCTTC

j_gene: TRBJ2-7
d_gene: TRBD2
abundance: once
v_gene: TRBV9
CDR3aa: CASSVGAGGLEFEQYF
CDR3nt: TGTGCCAGCAGCGTAGGGGCGGGAGGGCTCGAGTTCGAGCAGTACTTC

j_gene: TRBJ2-7
d_gene: TRBD2
abundance: NA
v_gene: TRBV7-2
CDR3aa: CASSLKSGLAVIDF
CDR3nt: TGTGCCAGCAGCTTGAAATCGGGACTAGCGGTGATTGACTTC

j_gene: TRBJ2-1
d_gene: TRBD2
abundance: NA
v_gene: TRBV14
CDR3aa: CASSRGGAVPNEQFF
CDR3nt: TGTGCCAGCAGCCGCGGGGGAGCAGTCCCAAATGAGCAGTTCTTC

j_gene: TRBJ1-1
d_gene: NA
abundance: once
v_gene: TRBV18
CDR3aa: CASSPPGRGENTEAFF
CDR3nt: TGTGCCAGCTCACCACCGGGGCGGGGGGAGAACACTGAAGCTTTCTTT

j_gene: TRBJ2-7
d_gene: NA
abundance: NA
v_gene: TRBV15
CDR3aa: CATSLVLVYEQYF
CDR3nt: TGTGCCACCAGTCTTGTTTTGGTCTACGAGCAGTACTTC

j_gene: TRBJ2-3
d_gene: TRBD2
abundance: NA
v_gene: TRBV4-1
CDR3aa: CASSQQPGLAGITDTQYF
CDR3nt: TGCGCCAGCAGCCAACAGCCGGGACTAGCGGGGATCACAGATACGCAGTATTTT

j_gene: TRBJ2-7
d_gene: NA
abundance: NA
v_gene: TRBV20-1
CDR3aa: CSASDPGEQYF
CDR3nt: TGCAGTGCTAGCGACCCGGGCGAGCAGTACTTC

j_gene: TRBJ1-5
d_gene: NA
abundance: few
v_gene: TRBV27
CDR3aa: CASSRTYSNQPQHF
CDR3nt: TGTGCCAGCAGTCGGACGTATAGCAATCAGCCCCAGCATTTT

j_gene: TRBJ1-5
d_gene: TRBD1
abundance: NA
v_gene: TRBV19
CDR3aa: CASSKTGVGQPQHF
CDR3nt: TGTGCCAGTAGCAAAACAGGGGTAGGCCAGCCCCAGCATTTT

j_gene: TRBJ2-2
d_gene: NA
abundance: NA
v_gene: TRBV7-2
CDR3aa: CASSLWWGNTGELFF
CDR3nt: TGTGCCAGCAGCTTATGGTGGGGGAACACCGGGGAGCTGTTTTTT

j_gene: TRBJ2-2
d_gene: NA
abundance: NA
v_gene: TRBV5-1
CDR3aa: CASSLGETGELFF
CDR3nt: TGCGCCAGCAGCTTGGGCGAAACCGGGGAGCTGTTTTTT

j_gene: TRBJ2-7
d_gene: NA
abundance: NA
v_gene: TRBV18
CDR3aa: CASSPGRDTLRKYF
CDR3nt: TGTGCCAGCTCACCAGGCCGGGACACCCTTAGGAAGTACTTC

j_gene: TRBJ2-5
d_gene: NA
abundance: NA
v_gene: TRBV6-6
CDR3aa: CASSRGETQYF
CDR3nt: TGTGCCAGCAGCAGGGGAGAGACCCAGTACTTC

j_gene: TRBJ2-2
d_gene: NA
abundance: NA
v_gene: TRBV11-2
CDR3aa: CASKPWGGGVTGELFF
CDR3nt: TGTGCCAGCAAACCCTGGGGGGGCGGCGTTACCGGGGAGCTGTTTTTT

j_gene: TRBJ1-3
d_gene: TRBD1
abundance: few
v_gene: TRBV16
CDR3aa: CASSPFGQGVNTIYF
CDR3nt: TGTGCCAGCAGCCCCTTCGGACAGGGGGTCAACACCATATATTTT

j_gene: TRBJ2-1
d_gene: TRBD2
abundance: NA
v_gene: TRBV10-1
CDR3aa: CASSAGTSGSFDEQFF
CDR3nt: TGCGCCAGCAGTGCGGGGACTAGCGGGAGCTTTGATGAGCAGTTCTTC

j_gene: TRBJ1-2
d_gene: NA
abundance: NA
v_gene: TRBV11-2
CDR3aa: CASSSIREGGYTF
CDR3nt: TGTGCCAGCAGCTCCATCAGGGAGGGTGGCTACACCTTC

j_gene: TRBJ2-7
d_gene: NA
abundance: NA
v_gene: TRBV7-6
CDR3aa: CASSLATDGTYEQYF
CDR3nt: TGTGCCAGCAGCTTAGCGACGGACGGAACCTACGAGCAGTACTTC

j_gene: TRBJ1-3
d_gene: NA
abundance: NA
v_gene: TRBV5-6
CDR3aa: CASSLGEQGNTIYF
CDR3nt: TGTGCCAGCAGCCTGGGAGAGCAGGGAAACACCATATATTTT

j_gene: TRBJ1-2
d_gene: NA
abundance: few
v_gene: TRBV6-6
CDR3aa: CASRQTAQGDYTF
CDR3nt: TGTGCCAGCAGACAGACCGCTCAGGGCGACTACACCTTC

j_gene: TRBJ1-5
d_gene: TRBD1
abundance: NA
v_gene: TRBV5-1
CDR3aa: CASSLDGTGGNQPQHF
CDR3nt: TGCGCCAGCAGCTTGGATGGGACAGGGGGCAATCAGCCCCAGCATTTT

j_gene: TRBJ1-4
d_gene: NA
abundance: NA
v_gene: TRBV2
CDR3aa: CASSARGGNEKLFF
CDR3nt: TGTGCCAGCAGTGCCCGCGGGGGGAATGAAAAACTGTTTTTT

j_gene: TRBJ2-4
d_gene: NA
abundance: NA
v_gene: TRBV29-1
CDR3aa: CSVVKGWGNIQYF
CDR3nt: TGCAGCGTTGTTAAGGGGTGGGGAAACATTCAGTACTTC

j_gene: TRBJ2-5
d_gene: NA
abundance: NA
v_gene: TRBV18
CDR3aa: CASSPRGQETQYF
CDR3nt: TGTGCCAGCTCACCGAGGGGACAAGAGACCCAGTACTTC

j_gene: TRBJ2-2
d_gene: TRBD1
abundance: NA
v_gene: TRBV27
CDR3aa: CASSLSLDRGTGELFF
CDR3nt: TGTGCCAGCAGCCTGTCCCTCGACAGGGGGACCGGGGAGCTGTTTTTT

j_gene: TRBJ2-1
d_gene: TRBD1
abundance: NA
v_gene: TRBV5-4
CDR3aa: CASSSGQGISYNEQFF
CDR3nt: TGTGCCAGCAGCTCGGGACAGGGAATCTCCTACAATGAGCAGTTCTTC

j_gene: TRBJ2-1
d_gene: NA
abundance: NA
v_gene: TRBV28
CDR3aa: CASRPQGYNEQFF
CDR3nt: TGTGCCAGCAGGCCACAGGGTTACAATGAGCAGTTCTTC

j_gene: TRBJ2-7
d_gene: TRBD2
abundance: NA
v_gene: TRBV7-2
CDR3aa: CASSPGLAGGHEQYF
CDR3nt: TGTGCCAGCAGTCCCGGACTAGCGGGAGGGCACGAGCAGTACTTC

j_gene: TRBJ2-5
d_gene: TRBD2
abundance: NA
v_gene: TRBV7-3
CDR3aa: CASSLSGSGETQYF
CDR3nt: TGTGCCAGCAGCTTGAGCGGGAGCGGAGAGACCCAGTACTTC

j_gene: TRBJ2-1
d_gene: NA
abundance: NA
v_gene: TRBV7-6
CDR3aa: CASSLPPWRGNEQFF
CDR3nt: TGTGCCAGCAGCTTACCCCCGTGGAGGGGCAATGAGCAGTTCTTC

j_gene: TRBJ1-5
d_gene: TRBD1
abundance: NA
v_gene: TRBV5-5
CDR3aa: CASSPYPGQGGSNQPQHF
CDR3nt: TGTGCCAGCAGCCCTTACCCTGGACAGGGAGGAAGCAATCAGCCCCAGCATTTT

j_gene: TRBJ1-2
d_gene: NA
abundance: NA
v_gene: TRBV19
CDR3aa: CASSSAAGGEGYTF
CDR3nt: TGTGCCAGTAGTTCCGCGGCGGGGGGCGAAGGCTACACCTTC

j_gene: TRBJ2-1
d_gene: NA
abundance: few
v_gene: TRBV2
CDR3aa: CASSEVGGIPYNEQFF
CDR3nt: TGTGCCAGCAGTGAAGTGGGAGGCATCCCCTACAATGAGCAGTTCTTC

j_gene: TRBJ2-6
d_gene: NA
abundance: NA
v_gene: TRBV29-1
CDR3aa: CSVVGAGANVLTF
CDR3nt: TGCAGCGTGGTGGGGGCTGGGGCCAACGTCCTGACTTTC

j_gene: TRBJ1-2
d_gene: NA
abundance: NA
v_gene: TRBV21-1
CDR3aa: CASSNLGYRKTYGYTF
CDR3nt: TGTGCCAGCAGTAATCTGGGCTACAGAAAGACCTATGGCTACACCTTC

j_gene: TRBJ2-1
d_gene: TRBD1
abundance: NA
v_gene: TRBV28
CDR3aa: CASTSTGRNEQFF
CDR3nt: TGTGCCAGCACCTCGACAGGGCGAAATGAGCAGTTCTTC

j_gene: TRBJ1-3
d_gene: TRBD1
abundance: NA
v_gene: TRBV19
CDR3aa: CASSRTGGISGNTIYF
CDR3nt: TGTGCCAGTAGTAGGACAGGGGGCATCTCTGGAAACACCATATATTTT